This T cell receptor (beta chain) originates from a study of ipilimumab plus nivolumab after autologous stem cell transplantation. Study-level background: Both relapsed and primary refractory DLBCL were included.

From germline, CDR1 is SGHAT and CDR2 FQNNGV. The CDR3 spans 15 residues. The V segment lost 2 bases and the J segment 2 bases; nucleotides outside the gene matches: 2. Only in-frame clones appear in the TCRdb table, and some are missing; sequencing was by immunoSEQ multiplex PCR. The sample includes around 84,000 clones, 75% to 85% of them seen just once. Through week 26, nivolumab 3 mg/kg IV was given weeks 1, 4, 7, 10, then biweekly. Comment on this clone: What it binds is unknown.

Study-level results: Per the authors, repertoire, Treg and microbiota data justify further study.

The chain combines TRBV11-2 with TRBJ2-1, with TRBD2 matching over 8 bases. The sequences come from PBMCs, collected in a trial of ipilimumab plus nivolumab as post-transplant consolidation. The TCR sequence derives from a male donor with diffuse large B-cell lymphoma. The CDR3 spells CASSLMRGAYNEQFF. Here the CDR3 DNA reads TGTGCCAGCAGCTTAATGCGGGGGGCCTACAATGAGCAGTTCTTC.